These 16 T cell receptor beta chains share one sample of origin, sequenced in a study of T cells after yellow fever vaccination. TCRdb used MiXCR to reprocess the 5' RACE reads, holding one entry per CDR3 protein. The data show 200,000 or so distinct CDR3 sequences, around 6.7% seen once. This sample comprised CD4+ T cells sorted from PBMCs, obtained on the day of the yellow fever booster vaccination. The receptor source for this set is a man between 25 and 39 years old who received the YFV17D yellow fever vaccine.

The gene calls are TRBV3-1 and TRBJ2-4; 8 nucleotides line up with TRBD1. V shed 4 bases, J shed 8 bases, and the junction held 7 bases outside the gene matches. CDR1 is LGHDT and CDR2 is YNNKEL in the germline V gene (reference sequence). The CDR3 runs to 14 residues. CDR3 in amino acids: CASSLTQGVDIQYF. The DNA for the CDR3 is TGTGCCAGCAGCCTCACACAGGGGGTGGACATTCAGTACTTC.

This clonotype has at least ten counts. CDR3 amino acids: CAWRGSYRVRETQYF. CDR3 coding DNA: TGTGCCTGGAGGGGAAGTTACAGGGTGAGGGAGACCCAGTACTTC. The chain employs TRBV30 and TRBJ2-5; D perhaps matches TRBD1 (6 bases). CDR1 is GTSNPN and CDR2 is SVGIG in the germline V gene (reference sequence). This CDR3 contains 15 residues. Trimming removed 3 bases at V and 5 bases at J, with 19 bases between.

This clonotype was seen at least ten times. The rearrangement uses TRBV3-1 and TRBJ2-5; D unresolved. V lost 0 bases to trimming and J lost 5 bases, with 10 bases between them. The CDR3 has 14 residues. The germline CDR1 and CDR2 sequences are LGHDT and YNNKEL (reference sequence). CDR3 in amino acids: CASSQERVWETQYF. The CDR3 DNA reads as TGTGCCAGCAGCCAAGAACGCGTATGGGAGACCCAGTACTTC.

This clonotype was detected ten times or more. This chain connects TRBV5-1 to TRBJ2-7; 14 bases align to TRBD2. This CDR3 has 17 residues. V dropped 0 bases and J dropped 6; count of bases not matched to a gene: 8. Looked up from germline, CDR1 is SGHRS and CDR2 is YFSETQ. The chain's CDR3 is CASSLARTSGRPFEQYF. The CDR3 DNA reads TGCGCCAGCAGCTTGGCCCGGACTAGCGGGAGGCCCTTCGAGCAGTACTTC.

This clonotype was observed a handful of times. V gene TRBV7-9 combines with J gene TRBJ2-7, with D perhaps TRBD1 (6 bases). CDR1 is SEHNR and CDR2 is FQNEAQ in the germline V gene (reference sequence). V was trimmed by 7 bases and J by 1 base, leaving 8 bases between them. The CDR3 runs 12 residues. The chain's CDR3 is CASNRVSYEQYF. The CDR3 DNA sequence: TGTGCCAGCAACAGGGTTTCCTACGAGCAGTACTTC.

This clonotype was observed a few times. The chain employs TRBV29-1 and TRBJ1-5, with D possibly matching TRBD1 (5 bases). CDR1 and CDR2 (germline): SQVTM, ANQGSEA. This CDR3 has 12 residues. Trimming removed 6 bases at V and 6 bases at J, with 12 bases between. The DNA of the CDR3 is TGCAGCGTCAGGGATACAGGTCAGCCCCAGCATTTT. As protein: CSVRDTGQPQHF.

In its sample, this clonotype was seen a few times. CDR3 residues: CASSTTQGNEKLFF. CDR3 DNA: TGTGCCAGCAGCACGACTCAGGGGAATGAAAAACTGTTTTTT. The chain employs TRBV7-9 and TRBJ1-4, with D possibly matching TRBD1 (6 bases). This CDR3 contains 14 residues. V dropped 5 bases and J dropped 5 bases, with 12 bases sitting between them. Looked up from germline, CDR1 is SEHNR and CDR2 is FQNEAQ (reference sequence).

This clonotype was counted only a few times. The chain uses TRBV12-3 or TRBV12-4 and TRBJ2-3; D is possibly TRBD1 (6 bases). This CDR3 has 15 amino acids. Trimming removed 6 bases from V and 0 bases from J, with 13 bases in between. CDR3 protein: CASRGGRASTDTQYF. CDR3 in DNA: TGTGCCAGCAGAGGGGGACGAGCTAGCACAGATACGCAGTATTTT.

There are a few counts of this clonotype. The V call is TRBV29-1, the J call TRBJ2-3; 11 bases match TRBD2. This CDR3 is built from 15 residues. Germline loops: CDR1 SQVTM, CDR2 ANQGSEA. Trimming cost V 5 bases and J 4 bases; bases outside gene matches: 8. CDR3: CSVKTSGIGSDTQYF. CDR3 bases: TGCAGCGTTAAGACTAGCGGGATAGGGTCAGATACGCAGTATTTT.

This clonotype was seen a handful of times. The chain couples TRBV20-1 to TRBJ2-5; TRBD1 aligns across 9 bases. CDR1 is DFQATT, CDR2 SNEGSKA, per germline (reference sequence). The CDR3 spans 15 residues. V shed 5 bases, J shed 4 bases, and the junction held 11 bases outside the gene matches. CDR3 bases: TGCAGTGCTGCAAGGACAGGGGATGGGTTAGAGACCCAGTACTTC. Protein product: CSAARTGDGLETQYF.

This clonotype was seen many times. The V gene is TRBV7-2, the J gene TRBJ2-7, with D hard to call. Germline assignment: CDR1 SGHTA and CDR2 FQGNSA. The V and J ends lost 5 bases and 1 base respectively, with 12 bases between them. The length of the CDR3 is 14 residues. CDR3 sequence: CASSPRSPSYEQYF. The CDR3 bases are TGTGCCAGCAGCCCCCGGAGTCCGTCCTACGAGCAGTACTTC.

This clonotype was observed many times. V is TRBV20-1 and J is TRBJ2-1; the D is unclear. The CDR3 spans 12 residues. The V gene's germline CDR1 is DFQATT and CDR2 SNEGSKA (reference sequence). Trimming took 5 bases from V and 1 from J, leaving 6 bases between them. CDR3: CSAGPSYNEQFF. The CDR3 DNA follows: TGCAGTGCTGGACCATCCTACAATGAGCAGTTCTTC.

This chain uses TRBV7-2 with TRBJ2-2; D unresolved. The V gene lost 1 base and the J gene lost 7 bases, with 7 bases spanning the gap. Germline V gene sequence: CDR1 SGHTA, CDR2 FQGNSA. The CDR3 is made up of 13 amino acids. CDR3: CASSLGVNGELFF. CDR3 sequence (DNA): TGTGCCAGCAGCTTAGGAGTAAACGGGGAGCTGTTTTTT.

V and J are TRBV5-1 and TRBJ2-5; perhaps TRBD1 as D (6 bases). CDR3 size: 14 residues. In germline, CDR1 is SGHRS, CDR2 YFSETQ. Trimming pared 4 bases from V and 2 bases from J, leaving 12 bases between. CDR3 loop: CASSAVGAQETQYF. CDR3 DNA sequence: TGCGCCAGCAGCGCGGTGGGGGCACAAGAGACCCAGTACTTC.

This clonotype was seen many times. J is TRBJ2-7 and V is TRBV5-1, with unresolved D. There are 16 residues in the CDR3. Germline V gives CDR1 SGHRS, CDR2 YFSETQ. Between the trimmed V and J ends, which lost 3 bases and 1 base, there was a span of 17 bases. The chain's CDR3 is CASSSTEYELSYEQYF. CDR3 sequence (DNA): TGCGCCAGCAGCTCGACTGAATATGAATTGTCCTACGAGCAGTACTTC. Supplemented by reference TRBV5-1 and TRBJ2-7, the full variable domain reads KAGVTQTPRYLIKTRGQQVTLSCSPISGHRSVSWYQQTPGQGLQFLFEYFSETQRNKGNFPGRFSGRQFSNSRSEMNVSTLELGDSALYLCASSSTEYELSYEQYFGPGTRLTVT.

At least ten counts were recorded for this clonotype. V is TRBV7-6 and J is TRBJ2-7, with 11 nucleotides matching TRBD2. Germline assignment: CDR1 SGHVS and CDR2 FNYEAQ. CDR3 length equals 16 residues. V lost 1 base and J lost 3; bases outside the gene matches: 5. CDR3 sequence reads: CASSLGTGTSGYEQYF. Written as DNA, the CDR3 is TGTGCCAGCAGCTTAGGCACCGGGACTAGCGGCTACGAGCAGTACTTC.